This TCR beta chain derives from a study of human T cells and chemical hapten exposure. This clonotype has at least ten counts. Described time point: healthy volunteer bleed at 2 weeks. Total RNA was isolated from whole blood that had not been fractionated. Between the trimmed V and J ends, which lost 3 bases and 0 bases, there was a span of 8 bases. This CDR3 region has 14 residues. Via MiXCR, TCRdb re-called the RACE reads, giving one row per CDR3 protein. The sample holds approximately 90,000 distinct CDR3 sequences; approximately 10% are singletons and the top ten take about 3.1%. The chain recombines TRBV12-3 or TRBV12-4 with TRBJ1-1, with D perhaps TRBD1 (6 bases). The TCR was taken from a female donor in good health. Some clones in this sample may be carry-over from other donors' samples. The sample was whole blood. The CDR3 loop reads CASSFGQMNTEAFF. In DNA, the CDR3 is TGTGCCAGCAGTTTCGGACAGATGAACACTGAAGCTTTCTTT.